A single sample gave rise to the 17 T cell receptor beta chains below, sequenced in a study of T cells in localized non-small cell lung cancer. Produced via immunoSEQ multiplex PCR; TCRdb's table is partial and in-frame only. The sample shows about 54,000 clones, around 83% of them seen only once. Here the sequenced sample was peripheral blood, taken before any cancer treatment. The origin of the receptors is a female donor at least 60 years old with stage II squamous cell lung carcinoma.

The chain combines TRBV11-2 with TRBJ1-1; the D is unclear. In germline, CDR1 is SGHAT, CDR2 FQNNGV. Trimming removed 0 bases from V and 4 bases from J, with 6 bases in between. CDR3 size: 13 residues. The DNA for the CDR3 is TGTGCCAGCAGCTTAGACCCCTTCACTGAAGCTTTCTTT. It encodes CASSLDPFTEAFF.

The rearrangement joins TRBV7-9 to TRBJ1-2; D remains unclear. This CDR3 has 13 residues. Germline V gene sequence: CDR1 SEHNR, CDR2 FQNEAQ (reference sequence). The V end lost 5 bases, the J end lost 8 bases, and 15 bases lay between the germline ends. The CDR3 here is CASSDSAGGGYTF. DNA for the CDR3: TGTGCCAGCAGCGATAGCGCAGGAGGGGGCTACACCTTC.

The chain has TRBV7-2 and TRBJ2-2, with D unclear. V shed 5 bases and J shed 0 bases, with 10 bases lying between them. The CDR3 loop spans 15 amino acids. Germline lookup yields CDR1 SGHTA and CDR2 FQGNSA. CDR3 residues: CASSPRPPNTGELFF. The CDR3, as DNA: TGTGCCAGCAGCCCCAGGCCCCCGAACACCGGGGAGCTGTTTTTT.

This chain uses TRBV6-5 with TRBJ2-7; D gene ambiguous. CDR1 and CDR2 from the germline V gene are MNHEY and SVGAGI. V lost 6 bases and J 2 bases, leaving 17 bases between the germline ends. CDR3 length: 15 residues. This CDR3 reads CASRLGRAGAYEQYF. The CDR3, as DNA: TGTGCCAGCAGGCTCGGCCGAGCCGGTGCCTACGAGCAGTACTTC.

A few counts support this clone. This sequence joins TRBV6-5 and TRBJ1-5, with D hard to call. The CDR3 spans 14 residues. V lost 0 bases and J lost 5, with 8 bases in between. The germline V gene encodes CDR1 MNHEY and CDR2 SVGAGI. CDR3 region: CASSYSTGYQPQHF. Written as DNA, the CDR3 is TGTGCCAGCAGTTACTCGACCGGTTATCAGCCCCAGCATTTT.

The chain's CDR3 is CASSPLDRESYGYTF. The CDR3 DNA sequence: TGTGCCAGCAGCCCCTTGGACAGGGAAAGCTATGGCTACACCTTC. The chain employs TRBV7-9 and TRBJ1-2; 8 bases fit TRBD1. V shed 5 bases and J 4 bases; nucleotides not matched to a gene: 9. The CDR3 extends over 15 amino acids. The germline V gene has CDR1 SEHNR and CDR2 FQNEAQ (reference sequence).

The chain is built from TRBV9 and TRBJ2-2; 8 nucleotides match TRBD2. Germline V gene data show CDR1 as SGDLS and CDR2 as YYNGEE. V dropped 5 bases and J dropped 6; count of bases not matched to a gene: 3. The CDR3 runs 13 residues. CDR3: CASSAGGAGELFF. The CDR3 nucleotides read TGTGCCAGCAGTGCGGGGGGCGCCGGGGAGCTGTTTTTT.

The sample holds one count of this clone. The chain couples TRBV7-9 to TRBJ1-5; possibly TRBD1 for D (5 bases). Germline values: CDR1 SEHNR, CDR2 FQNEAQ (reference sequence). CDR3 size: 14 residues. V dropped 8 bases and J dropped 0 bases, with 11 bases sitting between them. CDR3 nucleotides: TGTGCCAGCGGGGGGAGTCTTAGCAATCAGCCCCAGCATTTT. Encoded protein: CASGGSLSNQPQHF.

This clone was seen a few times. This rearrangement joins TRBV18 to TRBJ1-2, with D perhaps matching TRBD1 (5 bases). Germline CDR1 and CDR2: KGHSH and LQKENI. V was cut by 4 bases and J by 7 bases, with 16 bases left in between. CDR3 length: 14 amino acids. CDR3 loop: CASSLSGERGGYTF. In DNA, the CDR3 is TGTGCCAGCTCACTTTCAGGAGAAAGGGGTGGCTACACCTTC.

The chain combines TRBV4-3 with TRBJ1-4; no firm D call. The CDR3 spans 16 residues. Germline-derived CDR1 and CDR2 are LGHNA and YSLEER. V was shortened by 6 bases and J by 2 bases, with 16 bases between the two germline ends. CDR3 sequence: CASRPGPYPTNEKLFF. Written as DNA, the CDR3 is TGCGCCAGCAGACCCGGACCCTACCCCACTAATGAAAAACTGTTTTTT.

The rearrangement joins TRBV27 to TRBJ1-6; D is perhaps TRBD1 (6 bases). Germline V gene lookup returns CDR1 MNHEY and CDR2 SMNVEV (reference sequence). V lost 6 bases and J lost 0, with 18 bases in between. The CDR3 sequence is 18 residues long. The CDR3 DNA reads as TGTGCCAGCAGAACTGGGACATCGTTGAGCTCCTATAATTCACCCCTCCACTTT. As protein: CASRTGTSLSSYNSPLHF.

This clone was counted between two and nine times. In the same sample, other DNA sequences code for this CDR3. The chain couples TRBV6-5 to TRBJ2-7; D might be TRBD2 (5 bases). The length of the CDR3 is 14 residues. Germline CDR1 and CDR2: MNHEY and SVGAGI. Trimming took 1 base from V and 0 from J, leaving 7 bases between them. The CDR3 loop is CASSYYRDSYEQYF. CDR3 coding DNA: TGTGCCAGCAGTTACTACCGGGACTCCTACGAGCAGTACTTC.

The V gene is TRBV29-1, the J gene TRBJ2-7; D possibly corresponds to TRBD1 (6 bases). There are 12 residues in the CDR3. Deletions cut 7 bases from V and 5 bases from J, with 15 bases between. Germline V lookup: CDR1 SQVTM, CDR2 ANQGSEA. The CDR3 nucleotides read TGCAGCGGGGGCAGGACAGTTAACGAGCAGTACTTC. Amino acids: CSGGRTVNEQYF.

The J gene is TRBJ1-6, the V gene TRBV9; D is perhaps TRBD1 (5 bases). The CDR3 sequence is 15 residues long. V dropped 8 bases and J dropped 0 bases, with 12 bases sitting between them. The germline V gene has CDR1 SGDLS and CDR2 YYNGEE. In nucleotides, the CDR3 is TGTGCCAGTGCAGGGTATTCCTCCTATAATTCACCCCTCCACTTT. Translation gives CASAGYSSYNSPLHF.

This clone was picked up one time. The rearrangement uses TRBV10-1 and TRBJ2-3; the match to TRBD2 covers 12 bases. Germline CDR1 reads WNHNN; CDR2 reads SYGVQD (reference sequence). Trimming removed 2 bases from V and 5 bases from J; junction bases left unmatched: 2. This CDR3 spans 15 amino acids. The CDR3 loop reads CASSEPTSGGDTQYF. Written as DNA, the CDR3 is TGCGCCAGCAGTGAGCCGACTAGCGGGGGAGATACGCAGTATTTT.

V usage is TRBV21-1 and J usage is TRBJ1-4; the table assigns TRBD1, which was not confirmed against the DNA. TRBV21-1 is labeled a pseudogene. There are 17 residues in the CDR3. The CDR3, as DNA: TGTGCCAGCAGCAAATCCTCCAGGGGGCGAACTAATGAAAAACTGTTTTTT. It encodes CASSKSSRGRTNEKLFF.

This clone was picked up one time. The CDR3 DNA follows: TGTGCCAGCAGCGTTGTGGGGAGCTCCTACGAGCAGTACTTC. This codes for CASSVVGSSYEQYF. This chain links TRBV9 with TRBJ2-7; perhaps TRBD2 as D (5 bases). This CDR3 comprises 14 residues. V lost 2 bases to trimming and J lost 0 bases, with 9 bases between them. The germline CDR1 and CDR2 sequences are SGDLS and YYNGEE.